These 25 T cell receptor beta chains originate from one sample sequenced in a study of blood T cell repertoires in COVID-19. Measured with immunoSEQ multiplex PCR; TCRdb has only the in-frame clones, and not every one. The sample shows about 250,000 clones, approximately 84% of them seen only once. Sample: peripheral blood. The receptor source for this set is a person aged 70 to 85 with COVID-19, enrolled during active disease.

This clone has a handful of counts. CDR3 sequence reads: CASSPGSWEGEQFF. In DNA form, the CDR3 reads TGCGCCAGCAGCCCGGGGAGTTGGGAGGGCGAGCAGTTCTTC. The V and J genes are TRBV5-1 and TRBJ2-1; TRBD2 aligns across 7 bases. CDR1 is SGHRS, CDR2 YFSETQ, per germline. The CDR3 has 14 residues. The V segment lost 4 bases and the J segment 10 bases; nucleotides outside the gene matches: 11.

The V call is TRBV28, the J call TRBJ2-7; TRBD1 might be the D (6 bases). Deletions cut 7 bases from V and 3 bases from J, with 16 bases between. The CDR3 is 14 amino acids. Per the germline V gene, CDR1 is MDHEN and CDR2 is SYDVKM. The CDR3 sequence: CASTPRQVHYEQYF. The CDR3 DNA is TGTGCCAGCACCCCGAGACAGGTTCACTACGAGCAGTACTTC.

The chain is built from TRBV7-2 and TRBJ1-5, with D uncertain. V gave up 5 bases and J gave up 11 bases, with 16 bases separating them. Germline CDR1 reads SGHTA; CDR2 reads FQGNSA. The CDR3 has 13 amino acids. The DNA for the CDR3 is TGTGCCAGCAGCATCGGACGGGATGGAGCCCAGCATTTT. Its translation: CASSIGRDGAQHF.

The CDR3 is CASSFQAGGAYEQYF. CDR3 in DNA: TGTGCCAGCAGCTTCCAGGCGGGAGGAGCCTACGAGCAGTACTTC. This chain uses TRBV7-2 with TRBJ2-7; 8 bases align to TRBD2. Germline V gene sequence: CDR1 SGHTA, CDR2 FQGNSA. The V gene end was trimmed by 3 bases and the J gene end by 2 bases; junction bases not matched to a gene: 6. There are 15 residues in the CDR3.

J is TRBJ2-1 and V is TRBV7-3; tentatively, D is TRBD2 (7 bases). This CDR3 has 15 amino acids. V was clipped by 2 bases and J by 12 bases, with 20 bases between them. The germline CDR1 and CDR2 sequences are SGHTA and FQGTGA. CDR3 in amino acids: CASSLYVGGQSGQFF. CDR3 nucleotides: TGTGCCAGCAGCTTATATGTGGGGGGGCAAAGTGGGCAGTTCTTC.

Worth noting for this clone: In the same sample, other DNA sequences code for this CDR3. This chain links TRBV7-9 with TRBJ1-1, with 10 bases identical to TRBD1. The germline V gene has CDR1 SEHNR and CDR2 FQNEAQ (reference sequence). Germline trimming cut 4 bases from V and 11 bases from J; bases unmatched to any gene: 4. This CDR3 region has 12 residues. CDR3 DNA sequence: TGTGCCAGCAGCTCGGGGGACAGGGGCGCTTTCTTT. Its protein product is CASSSGDRGAFF.

This rearrangement joins TRBV11-3 to TRBJ2-2, with 11 bases matching TRBD2. CDR1 and CDR2 from the germline V gene are SGHNT and YENEEA. The CDR3 has 17 amino acids. The ends lost 5 bases at V and 5 bases at J; junction bases unmatched: 10. The CDR3: CASSPPTTSGGTGELFF. CDR3 coding DNA: TGTGCCAGCAGCCCCCCCACAACTAGCGGGGGTACCGGGGAGCTGTTTTTT. The whole variable domain, filled in from reference TRBV11-3 and TRBJ2-2, reads EAGVVQSPRYKIIEKKQPVAFWCNPISGHNTLYWYLQNLGQGPELLIRYENEEAVDDSQLPKDRFSAERLKGVDSTLKIQPAELGDSAVYLCASSPPTTSGGTGELFFGEGSRLTVL.

The table lists this clone with a count of one. The chain has TRBV28 and TRBJ2-7, with D possibly matching TRBD2 (5 bases). Looked up from germline, CDR1 is MDHEN and CDR2 is SYDVKM. The ends were cut back, 7 bases at V and 2 bases at J, with 18 bases in the middle. This CDR3 comprises 15 residues. CDR3: CASTLHLRDTYEQYF. The CDR3 bases are TGTGCCAGCACTCTACACCTACGGGATACCTACGAGCAGTACTTC.

This clone was observed a single time. The rearrangement joins TRBV5-4 to TRBJ2-7; 7 nucleotides agree with TRBD2. The CDR3 length is 16 residues. Germline-derived CDR1 and CDR2 are SGHNT and YYREEE (reference sequence). V gave up 4 bases and J gave up 0 bases; unmatched junction bases: 10. DNA of the CDR3: TGTGCCAGCAGCCCGAGGCGGGGGACTCCCTCCTACGAGCAGTACTTC. Translating gives CASSPRRGTPSYEQYF.

This chain uses TRBV29-1 with TRBJ2-3, with a weak D call TRBD2 (6 bases). The CDR3 is 15 residues long. Trimming pared 1 base from V and 0 bases from J, leaving 11 bases between. Germline CDR1 and CDR2: SQVTM and ANQGSEA. CDR3 sequence: CSVEGDSVSTDTQYF. DNA of the CDR3: TGCAGCGTTGAAGGGGACTCTGTCAGCACAGATACGCAGTATTTT.

This sequence joins TRBV4-1 and TRBJ2-7; 13 bases fit TRBD2. Trimming cost V 1 base and J 4 bases; bases outside gene matches: 1. Germline CDR1 is MGHRA and CDR2 is YSYEKL. The CDR3 length is 15 residues. The CDR3 loop reads CASSQGTSGGYEQYF. The CDR3 DNA is TGCGCCAGCAGCCAAGGGACTAGCGGGGGATACGAGCAGTACTTC.

This clone was counted once. The chain employs TRBV28 and TRBJ1-2; D remains unclear. CDR1 is MDHEN, CDR2 SYDVKM, per germline. CDR3 length: 12 residues. Trimming pared 7 bases from V and 10 bases from J, leaving 16 bases between. CDR3 loop: CASTRARTFYTF. CDR3 sequence (DNA): TGTGCCAGCACCCGGGCCCGGACTTTCTACACCTTC.

For the CDR3, the DNA is TGTGCCAGCAGCTTGGAGTCTCAGGGTTACAATGAGCAGTTCTTC. This sequence encodes CASSLESQGYNEQFF. This chain connects TRBV11-3 to TRBJ2-1; D might be TRBD1 (5 bases). V lost 3 bases and J lost 4, with 13 bases in between. The CDR3 consists of 15 residues. Germline values: CDR1 SGHNT, CDR2 YENEEA.

The CDR3 protein is CASSVRHSNQPQHF. CDR3 DNA: TGTGCCAGCAGTGTAAGACATAGCAATCAGCCCCAGCATTTT. The V call is TRBV2, the J call TRBJ1-5, with D unresolved. V was shortened by 4 bases and J by 0 bases, with 7 bases between the two germline ends. CDR1 is SNHLY, CDR2 FYNNEI, per germline. This CDR3 contains 14 residues.

In DNA, the CDR3 is TGTGCCACCAGTGATTTGGGCAGGCCCTTCGATGAGCAGTTCTTC. Its translation: CATSDLGRPFDEQFF. The rearrangement uses TRBV24-1 and TRBJ2-1; D is unresolved. Germline assignment: CDR1 KGHDR and CDR2 SFDVKD. The CDR3 totals 15 residues. Trimming took 0 bases from V and 8 from J, leaving 13 bases between them.

V usage is TRBV19 and J usage is TRBJ1-2; D ambiguous. The CDR3 covers 13 residues. Between the trimmed V and J ends, which lost 1 base and 7 bases, there was a span of 10 bases. The germline gives CDR1 LNHDA, CDR2 SQIVND (reference sequence). The CDR3: CASSIAPSRGYTF. In DNA, the CDR3 is TGTGCCAGTAGTATAGCCCCGAGTCGTGGCTACACCTTC.

The V gene is TRBV5-4, the J gene TRBJ1-1; 9 bases match TRBD1. The CDR3 spans 16 residues. V was clipped by 4 bases and J by 0 bases; unmatched bases: 7. In germline, CDR1 is SGHNT, CDR2 YYREEE (reference sequence). The CDR3 DNA reads as TGTGCCAGCAGCCCACAGGGGGCCCCCATGAACACTGAAGCTTTCTTT. This sequence encodes CASSPQGAPMNTEAFF.

V gene TRBV18 combines with J gene TRBJ1-4, with 9 bases that match TRBD1. CDR1 and CDR2 (germline): KGHSH, LQKENI. The CDR3 totals 14 residues. Losses at the gene ends were 4 bases for V and 7 bases for J; bases not matched to a gene: 4. This CDR3 reads CASSLGTGSEKLFF. CDR3 DNA: TGTGCCAGCTCACTGGGGACAGGGAGTGAAAAACTGTTTTTT.

This clone occurred a few times. The J gene is TRBJ2-2, the V gene TRBV28, with a possible D match to TRBD1 (6 bases). With 11 bases removed from V and 1 base from J, the gap between germline ends came to 11 bases. The CDR3 runs 13 residues. Germline V lookup: CDR1 MDHEN, CDR2 SYDVKM. CDR3 protein: CASGQMNTGELFF. The CDR3, as DNA: TGTGCCTCTGGACAGATGAACACCGGGGAGCTGTTTTTT.

This chain uses TRBV7-6 with TRBJ2-1; TRBD2 agrees at 13 bases. V lost 0 bases, J lost 0 bases, and 8 bases stayed unmatched. The germline V gene encodes CDR1 SGHVS and CDR2 FNYEAQ. This CDR3 is built from 20 residues. The CDR3 protein is CASSLASGLAGASSYNEQFF. In DNA form, the CDR3 reads TGTGCCAGCAGCTTAGCGTCCGGACTAGCGGGGGCCTCCTCCTACAATGAGCAGTTCTTC.

The gene calls are TRBV10-3 and TRBJ2-3, with 8 bases aligning to TRBD2. Germline lookup yields CDR1 ENHRY and CDR2 SYGVKD. The CDR3 is 14 amino acids. V lost 3 bases and J lost 3; bases outside the gene matches: 2. The CDR3 DNA is TGTGCCATCAGTGACACTAGCGGTACAGATACGCAGTATTTT. This encodes CAISDTSGTDTQYF.

This chain joins TRBV28 and TRBJ1-1, with 10 bases lining up with TRBD1. The CDR3 has 15 residues. The J segment lost 3 bases and the V segment lost 2 bases, leaving 3 bases of the junction unmatched. Germline CDR1 MDHEN, CDR2 SYDVKM. The DNA of the CDR3 is TGTGCCAGCAGTTTAGGGGGGACAGGGGACACTGAAGCTTTCTTT. Translation: CASSLGGTGDTEAFF. The full variable domain, with the rest looked up from reference TRBV28 and TRBJ1-1, is DVKVTQSSRYLVKRTGEKVFLECVQDMDHENMFWYRQDPGLGLRLIYFSYDVKMKEKGDIPEGYSVSREKKERFSLILESASTNQTSMYLCASSLGGTGDTEAFFGQGTRLTVV.

This chain connects TRBV5-1 to TRBJ2-7; D uncertain. CDR1 is SGHRS and CDR2 is YFSETQ in the germline V gene. Deletions cut 0 bases from V and 3 bases from J, with 13 bases between. The CDR3 extends over 15 amino acids. CDR3 amino acids: CASSLAQVADYEQYF. CDR3 coding DNA: TGCGCCAGCAGCTTGGCCCAGGTGGCAGACTACGAGCAGTACTTC.

V is TRBV30 and J is TRBJ2-5, with D perhaps TRBD2 (6 bases). This CDR3 has 16 residues. The V end lost 0 bases, the J end lost 5 bases, and 19 bases lay between the germline ends. From germline, CDR1 is GTSNPN and CDR2 SVGIG (reference sequence). In DNA, the CDR3 is TGTGCCTGGAGTGTACATCGGAGCAGGGAGGCGGAGACCCAGTACTTC. It translates to CAWSVHRSREAETQYF.

This chain joins TRBV7-2 and TRBJ1-1, with 7 nucleotides matching TRBD1. This CDR3 region has 16 residues. In germline, CDR1 is SGHTA, CDR2 FQGNSA. The ends lost 1 base at V and 8 bases at J; junction bases unmatched: 13. CDR3 DNA: TGTGCCAGCAGCTTAGAGGTTAGGGCCTCCAGGGGGGAAGCTTTCTTT. Its translation is CASSLEVRASRGEAFF.